This T cell receptor (beta chain) was sequenced for a study of T cells in tumors after PD-1 blockade. As for the study in general: Treatment was either pembrolizumab 200 mg every 3 weeks or cemiplimab 350 mg every 2 weeks. Some patients also took daily vismodegib 150 mg during anti-PD-1 treatment.

Between the trimmed V and J ends, which lost 1 base and 7 bases, there was a span of 3 bases. CDR1 is GTSNPN and CDR2 is SVGIG in the germline V gene (reference sequence). The CDR3 has 10 amino acids. Study findings and constraints: Blood contained approximately 41% of the tumor's TCR clonotypes.

Clones were read by immunoSEQ multiplex PCR, and TCRdb kept only the in-frame ones, dropping some. The data show under 75,000 clones, with over 65% seen just once and about 4.8% held by the top ten. Remarks on this clone: What it binds is not known.

Input was about 616 ng to 6,500 ng of genomic DNA from tumor or blood. The V and J genes are TRBV30 and TRBJ2-3; D unresolved. Material: PBMCs, obtained after anti-PD-1 treatment. This clonotype originated in a human donor with basal cell carcinoma. CDR3 loop: CAWSANTQYF. As DNA, the CDR3 is TGTGCCTGGAGTGCCAATACGCAGTATTTT.